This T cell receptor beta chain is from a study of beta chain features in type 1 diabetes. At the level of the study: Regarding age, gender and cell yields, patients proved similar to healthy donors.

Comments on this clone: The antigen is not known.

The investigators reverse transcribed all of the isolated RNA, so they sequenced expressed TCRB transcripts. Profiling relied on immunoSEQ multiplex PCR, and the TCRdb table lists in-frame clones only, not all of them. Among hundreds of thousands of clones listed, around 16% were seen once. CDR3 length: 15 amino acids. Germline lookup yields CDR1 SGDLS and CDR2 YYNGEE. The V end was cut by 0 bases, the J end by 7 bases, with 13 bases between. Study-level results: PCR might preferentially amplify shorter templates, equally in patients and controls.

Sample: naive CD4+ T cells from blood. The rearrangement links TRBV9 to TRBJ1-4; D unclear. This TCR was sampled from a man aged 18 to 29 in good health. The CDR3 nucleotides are TGTGCCAGCAGCGTAGAAAGTCGAGCAGGTGAAAAACTGTTTTTT. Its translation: CASSVESRAGEKLFF. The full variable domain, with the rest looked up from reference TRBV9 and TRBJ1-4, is DSGVTQTPKHLITATGQRVTLRCSPRSGDLSVYWYQQSLDQGLQFLIQYYNGEERAKGNILERFSAQQFPDLHSELNLSSLELGDSALYFCASSVESRAGEKLFFGSGTQLSVL.